Here is one TCR beta chain with its context. The antigen is not known. Trimming removed 3 bases at V and 8 bases at J, with 11 bases between. The CDR3 is 14 residues long. Per the germline V gene, CDR1 is SGHVS and CDR2 is FNYEAQ. CDR3 and TCR beta VDJ profiling relied on genomic DNA as the template. TCRdb reprocessed the reads via MiXCR and lists one record per CDR3 protein. The table has approximately 50,000 distinct CDR3 sequences, approximately 78% seen once; the top ten hold about a third. This sample stems from a study of CD8+CD57+ T cells in acquired aplastic anemia. Overall study: 3 to 3.5 ug was the average amount of DNA from sorted CD4+ and CD8+ cells. Study-wide results and caveats: Overlapping CD8+ CDR3 repertoires of patients and controls contained 25 to 35 shared sequences.

Input material: sorted CD4+, CD8+, or CD8+CD57+ T cells (not recorded which) from PBMCs. This chain joins TRBV7-6 and TRBJ1-6, with D possibly TRBD1 on 5 matching bases. The receptor was derived from a human donor in good health, serving as a control. The CDR3 bases are TGTGCCAGCAGCTTGGGGGGGGACCATTCACCCCTCCACTTT. Translated: CASSLGGDHSPLHF.